The TCR beta chain described here comes from a study of blood T cell repertoires in COVID-19. In the study overall: The study drew acute and convalescent COVID-19 samples from the United States, Italy and Spain. Nucleic acid was either cDNA or gDNA, and it came from T cells, B-cell-depleted T cells, or PBMCs.

Per the original methods: How many nucleated cells were present was estimated from reference gene primer amplification. The repertoire was sequenced with immunoSEQ multiplex PCR; TCRdb's copy has only in-frame clones and lacks some. That table furnishes V, J and clone size, whereas the DNA furnished D and trimming. The sample carries tens of thousands of clones, 80% recorded once. This CDR3 contains 13 residues. The germline CDR1 and CDR2 sequences are SGHTA and FQGNSA. Trimming left V 1 base short and J 11 bases short, with 12 bases between. The chain links TRBV7-2 to TRBJ2-4, with D possibly being TRBD1 (6 bases). This receptor was identified in a human donor in a cohort sampled during active COVID-19. The source material was peripheral blood. The CDR3 DNA is TGTGCCAGCAGCTTAGGTGCAGGGGAGTTTCAGTACTTC. It encodes CASSLGAGEFQYF. The variable domain in full, completed from reference TRBV7-2 and TRBJ2-4, reads GAGVSQSPSNKVTEKGKDVELRCDPISGHTALYWYRQSLGQGLEFLIYFQGNSAPDKSGLPSDRFSAERTGGSVSTLTIQRTQQEDSAVYLCASSLGAGEFQYFGAGTRLSVL.